The rows below give T cell receptor beta chains drawn from one sample of a study of shared clonotypes between healthy human individuals. The repertoire was sequenced with immunoSEQ multiplex PCR; TCRdb's copy has only in-frame clones and lacks some. The sample lists approximately 1.9 million clones; 93% were seen once. Sequencing was carried out using naive CD8+ T cells from PBMCs. The origin of the receptors is a man in his late teens or twenties in good health. Some clones in this sample may be carry-over from other donors' samples. Both conserved end residues are part of each CDR3. The size entry is marked missing in some rows and otherwise reads once, few, many or a size class.

>TRBJ2-2|NA|TRBV29-1
CSVGNPPGELFF
>TRBJ2-7|NA|TRBV5-4
CASSFSFLIGDEQYF
>TRBJ2-1|NA|TRBV7-9
CASSASSGRPYNEQFF
>TRBJ1-4|NA|TRBV7-6
CASSPRGEEKLFF
>TRBJ1-6|NA|TRBV30
CAWRGSYNSPLHF
>TRBJ2-7|NA|TRBV19
CASSIGLRGIQTSSYEQYF
>TRBJ1-2|NA|TRBV19
CAIDGLYGYTF
>TRBJ1-5|NA|TRBV19
CASSPTGASNQPQHF
>TRBJ2-7|NA|TRBV19
CASSTRREDRAVYEQYF
>TRBJ1-1|NA|TRBV19
CASSIGPGHHTEAFF
>TRBJ2-1|NA|TRBV6-5
CASSESGSSYNEQFF
>TRBJ2-3|many|TRBV30
CAWRVVGGSEDTQYF
>TRBJ2-5|NA|TRBV7-2
CASSLRPGRTQETQYF
>TRBJ2-1|NA|TRBV9
CASSVGLTSGGEQFF
>TRBJ1-5|NA|TRBV9
CASSVGGQGQPQHF
>TRBJ1-2|NA|TRBV9
CASSVAPANYGYTF
>TRBJ1-1|NA|TRBV2
CASSEALVPLTEAFF
>TRBJ1-5|NA|TRBV28
CASGGVRTGQPQHF
>TRBJ2-3|NA|TRBV21-1
CASSNSKDNGTDTQYF
>TRBJ2-1|NA|TRBV27
CASSFSPSGTNEQFF
>TRBJ2-1|NA|TRBV11-3
CASSFLSGNNEQFF
>TRBJ1-4|NA|TRBV2
CASSPTEDEKLFF
>TRBJ2-1|once|TRBV30
CAWSTGTGLHNEQFF
>TRBJ1-5|NA|TRBV7-8
CASSSGWPSNQPQHF
>TRBJ2-1|NA|TRBV27
CASSLAGAFDEQFF
>TRBJ2-7|NA|TRBV28
CASSSGLAGVLEQYF
>TRBJ2-7|NA|TRBV4-1
CASSLHLGQGAGEQYF
>TRBJ2-3|NA|TRBV27
CASSLAGNTDTQYF
>TRBJ2-2|NA|TRBV28
CASSPHPQGTGELFF
>TRBJ2-2|NA|TRBV7-7
CASSSSLGSGELFF
>TRBJ2-1|NA|TRBV19
CASSIGSGRPEQFF
>TRBJ2-7|once|TRBV6-1
CASSVAPPREQYF
>TRBJ2-6|NA|TRBV19
CASSLGQGSGANVLTF
>TRBJ1-2|NA|TRBV19
CASSLEGALYGYTF
>TRBJ1-5|NA|TRBV7-9
CASSQGTDSNQPQHF
>TRBJ1-1|NA|TRBV12-5
CASGLVPGERGGTEAFF
>TRBJ2-7|NA|TRBV7-9
CASSSQGSLPYEQYF
>TRBJ2-1|NA|TRBV9
CASSVGSRVTSSYNEQFF
>TRBJ1-5|NA|TRBV6-5
CASSHAVGQPQHF
>TRBJ2-7|NA|TRBV27
CASSFVGASYEQYF
>TRBJ1-2|NA|TRBV9
CASSESPGNSGYTF
>TRBJ2-7|NA|TRBV27
CASSSIDRDPGREQYF
>TRBJ2-3|NA|TRBV6-1
CASNRGVGTDTQYF
>TRBJ1-5|once|TRBV27
CASSQRGNQPQHF
>TRBJ2-5|NA|TRBV19
CASSILGAGTQETQYF
>TRBJ2-5|NA|TRBV7-9
CASSFSSIQETQYF
>TRBJ2-3|NA|TRBV28
CASSLIGVTDTQYF
>TRBJ1-2|once|TRBV19
CASSSTDREYGYTF
>TRBJ2-1|NA|TRBV19
CASSGPGLASYNEQFF
>TRBJ2-5|NA|TRBV19
CASSTSLTQETQYF
>TRBJ2-7|NA|TRBV11-2
CASSLGRRYEQYF
>TRBJ2-7|NA|TRBV27
CASGALAGGPYEQYF
>TRBJ1-5|NA|TRBV7-9
CASRTDTIHF